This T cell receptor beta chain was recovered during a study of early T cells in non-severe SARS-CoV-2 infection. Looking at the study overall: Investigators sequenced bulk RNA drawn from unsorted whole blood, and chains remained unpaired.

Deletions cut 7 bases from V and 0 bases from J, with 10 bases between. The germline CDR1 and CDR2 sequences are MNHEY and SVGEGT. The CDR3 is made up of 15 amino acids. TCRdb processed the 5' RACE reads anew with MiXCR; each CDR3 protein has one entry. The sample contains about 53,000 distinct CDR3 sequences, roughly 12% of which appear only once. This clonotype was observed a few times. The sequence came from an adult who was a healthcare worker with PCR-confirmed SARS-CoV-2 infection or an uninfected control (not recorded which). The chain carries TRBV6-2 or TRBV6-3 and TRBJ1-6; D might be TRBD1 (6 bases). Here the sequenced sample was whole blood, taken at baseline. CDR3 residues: CASNDRSSYNSPLHF. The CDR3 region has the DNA TGTGCCAGCAACGACAGGAGCTCCTATAATTCACCCCTCCACTTT.